One T cell receptor (beta chain) is described in this entry. Its antigen is not known. This entry belongs to a study of T cells in Graves' hyperthyroidism and ophthalmopathy. The CDR3 consists of 14 residues. Trimming pared 0 bases from V and 5 bases from J, leaving 10 bases between. The germline gives CDR1 MNHEY, CDR2 SVGEGT. Amplification of TCR beta CDR3 regions used RNA as the template. The primer set for the first-round RT-PCR of the TCR CDR3 was HTBI. In TCRdb, the multiplex PCR reads were re-called with MiXCR into one record per CDR3 protein. The data contain under 300,000 distinct CDR3 sequences, about 13% of them singletons. Whole-study results and caveats: The authors' 13 V-J model separated ophthalmopathy from stable hyperthyroidism. For ophthalmopathy, model prediction preceded onset by a median about 6.4 months.

Diagnostic assessment was based on clinical symptoms, serum thyroxine and TRAb, thyroid ultrasound and orbital computed tomography. Material: blood. The sequence came from a woman aged 40-49 years with Graves' hyperthyroidism. The chain couples TRBV6-2 or TRBV6-3 to TRBJ2-5; no clear D. The CDR3 bases are TGTGCCAGCAGTTACTCGACACCCCGGGAGACCCAGTACTTC. Translation gives CASSYSTPRETQYF.